This T cell receptor (beta chain) was sequenced for a study of OX40 agonist ivuxolimab in advanced cancers. The study, taken as a whole, reports: At doses 0.1 to 3.0 mg/kg, CD4+ and CD8+ clones expanded.

Details on this clone: Antigen unknown.

Clones were sequenced by immunoSEQ multiplex PCR, and TCRdb holds only the in-frame ones, with some missing. Of about 39,000 clones listed, 80% to 95% are singletons. Per the germline V gene, CDR1 is MDHEN and CDR2 is SYDVKM. V was trimmed by 6 bases and J by 3 bases, leaving 6 bases between them. The CDR3 extends over 12 amino acids. This specimen consisted of CD4+ or CD8+ T cells sorted from blood, obtained in a trial of the OX40 agonist ivuxolimab. The chain links TRBV28 to TRBJ1-5; D call uncertain. The TCR originated in an adult with an advanced solid tumor such as melanoma, head and neck, liver or kidney cancer. The CDR3 is CASSQDNQPQHF. CDR3 nucleotide sequence: TGTGCCAGCAGCCAAGACAATCAGCCCCAGCATTTT.